The clone carrying this TCR beta chain was found many times. Its antigen is unidentified. The group of healthy controls was made up of people who were blood bank volunteers in Maryland, USA. This CDR3 region has 14 residues. Between the trimmed V and J ends, which lost 4 bases and 0 bases, there was a span of 7 bases. Germline values: CDR1 LGHDT, CDR2 YNNKEL (reference sequence). This sample stems from a study of neurological immune-mediated disorders. The cDNA was produced through 5'RACE with 10-nucleotide random UMIs. TCRdb ran MiXCR on the 5' RACE reads and lists one entry per CDR3 protein. The table includes approximately 82,000 distinct CDR3 sequences, 11% to 15% detected once. Study findings and constraints: Levels of TCR clonal expansion peaked in HTLV-1-associated myelopathy and reached their lowest in multiple sclerosis, under those of healthy controls. Sharing of CDR3 amino acid sequences among expanded clones across subjects was absent, suggesting private repertoires in all groups.

Sequencing input: PBMCs. The sequence was collected from a woman in her fifties or sixties in good health. V and J are TRBV3-1 and TRBJ1-5; no definite D call. The CDR3 nucleotides read TGTGCCAGCAGCCGAACCCATAGCAATCAGCCCCAGCATTTT. Translated, it gives CASSRTHSNQPQHF.